This is a list of T cell receptor beta chains from one sample in a study of blood T cell repertoires in COVID-19. Sequenced by immunoSEQ multiplex PCR; TCRdb stores in-frame clones only, minus some. The table shows fewer than 250,000 clones, with approximately 82% occurring only once. The sample taken for sequencing was peripheral blood. The source of these receptors is a woman aged 70 to 79 with active or convalescent COVID-19. The CDR3 runs from the conserved cysteine through the conserved F or W. The order of the fields is CDR3 protein, CDR3 DNA, V gene, D gene, clone size, J gene. A D gene is named only where the DNA matches it firmly. Rows may omit the clone size; those that give it use once, few, many or a size class.

CDR3 protein: CASTSDRASGGELFF
CDR3 DNA: TGTGCCAGCACTTCGGACAGAGCATCGGGGGGGGAGCTGTTTTTT
V gene: TRBV2
D gene: -
clone size: -
J gene: TRBJ2-2

CDR3 protein: CASSSPDRGWYF
CDR3 DNA: TGTGCCAGCAGCTCGCCCGACAGGGGGTGGTACTTC
V gene: TRBV7-9
D gene: TRBD1
clone size: -
J gene: TRBJ2-7

CDR3 protein: CASSLGARSDGELFF
CDR3 DNA: TGTGCCAGCAGTTTAGGGGCGCGAAGTGACGGGGAGCTGTTTTTT
V gene: TRBV28
D gene: -
clone size: once
J gene: TRBJ2-2

CDR3 protein: CASSYPRSAERRGNTIYF
CDR3 DNA: TGTGCCAGCAGTTACCCCCGCTCGGCGGAGCGGCGAGGAAACACCATATATTTT
V gene: TRBV6-2/TRBV6-3
D gene: -
clone size: -
J gene: TRBJ1-3

CDR3 protein: CASSRDKQETQYF
CDR3 DNA: TGTGCCAGCAGCCGGGACAAGCAAGAGACCCAGTACTTC
V gene: TRBV7-2
D gene: -
clone size: -
J gene: TRBJ2-5

CDR3 protein: CATPNRDPRGNEQFF
CDR3 DNA: TGTGCCACCCCGAACCGGGACCCACGGGGGAATGAGCAGTTCTTC
V gene: TRBV9
D gene: -
clone size: -
J gene: TRBJ2-1

CDR3 protein: CASSQVSSGRLQFF
CDR3 DNA: TGTGCCAGCAGCCAAGTTTCTAGCGGGAGATTGCAGTTCTTC
V gene: TRBV14
D gene: TRBD2
clone size: -
J gene: TRBJ2-1

CDR3 protein: CARKREDSYNEQFF
CDR3 DNA: TGTGCAAGGAAACGGGAGGATTCCTACAATGAGCAGTTCTTC
V gene: TRBV27
D gene: TRBD2
clone size: -
J gene: TRBJ2-1

CDR3 protein: CASRREGRSYEQYF
CDR3 DNA: TGTGCCAGCAGACGGGAGGGCCGGTCCTACGAGCAGTACTTC
V gene: TRBV3-1/TRBV3-2
D gene: TRBD2
clone size: once
J gene: TRBJ2-7

CDR3 protein: CASSEPPLEETQYF
CDR3 DNA: TGTGCCAGCTCAGAGCCACCCCTGGAGGAGACCCAGTACTTC
V gene: TRBV18
D gene: -
clone size: -
J gene: TRBJ2-5

CDR3 protein: CASSLGRGTDTQYF
CDR3 DNA: TGTGCCAGCAGCTTAGGGAGGGGCACAGATACGCAGTATTTT
V gene: TRBV11-1
D gene: -
clone size: once
J gene: TRBJ2-3

CDR3 protein: CAWSHRQGSIQYF
CDR3 DNA: TGTGCCTGGAGTCATAGACAGGGAAGCATTCAGTACTTC
V gene: TRBV30
D gene: TRBD1
clone size: -
J gene: TRBJ2-4

CDR3 protein: CASSFSGAVTQYF
CDR3 DNA: TGTGCCAGCAGTTTCTCGGGGGCCGTTACGCAGTATTTT
V gene: TRBV6-5
D gene: -
clone size: -
J gene: TRBJ2-3

CDR3 protein: CASSPGQTTGNGYTF
CDR3 DNA: TGTGCCAGCTCACCTGGACAAACGACTGGCAACGGCTACACCTTC
V gene: TRBV18
D gene: -
clone size: -
J gene: TRBJ1-2

CDR3 protein: CASSEGGTPYEQYF
CDR3 DNA: TGCGCCAGCAGTGAGGGGGGGACCCCCTACGAGCAGTACTTC
V gene: TRBV10-2
D gene: -
clone size: -
J gene: TRBJ2-7

CDR3 protein: CASSFIGETQYF
CDR3 DNA: TGTGCCAGCAGCTTTATCGGAGAGACCCAGTACTTC
V gene: TRBV7-3
D gene: -
clone size: -
J gene: TRBJ2-5

CDR3 protein: CASSPQEGSYNEQFF
CDR3 DNA: TGCGCCAGCAGCCCCCAAGAGGGCTCCTACAATGAGCAGTTCTTC
V gene: TRBV5-1
D gene: -
clone size: -
J gene: TRBJ2-1

CDR3 protein: CASSQGQPNTGELFF
CDR3 DNA: TGTGCCAGCTCACAGGGACAACCGAACACCGGGGAGCTGTTTTTT
V gene: TRBV18
D gene: -
clone size: few
J gene: TRBJ2-2

CDR3 protein: CASSFIVRGAGETQYF
CDR3 DNA: TGCGCCAGCAGCTTCATTGTTCGGGGGGCGGGAGAGACCCAGTACTTC
V gene: TRBV5-1
D gene: -
clone size: -
J gene: TRBJ2-5

CDR3 protein: CASRGWREGRETQYF
CDR3 DNA: TGTGCCAGCAGAGGATGGCGGGAGGGGAGGGAGACCCAGTACTTC
V gene: TRBV28
D gene: TRBD2
clone size: -
J gene: TRBJ2-5

CDR3 protein: CASSWQGLARNTQYF
CDR3 DNA: TGTGCCAGCAGCTGGCAAGGACTAGCGAGGAATACGCAGTATTTT
V gene: TRBV7-9
D gene: TRBD2
clone size: once
J gene: TRBJ2-3

CDR3 protein: CASSWTGEETQYF
CDR3 DNA: TGTGCCAGCAGTTGGACAGGGGAAGAGACCCAGTACTTC
V gene: TRBV11-3
D gene: TRBD1
clone size: -
J gene: TRBJ2-5

CDR3 protein: CASSLLGPRGQETQYF
CDR3 DNA: TGCGCCAGCAGCTTACTAGGTCCGAGGGGGCAAGAGACCCAGTACTTC
V gene: TRBV5-1
D gene: -
clone size: -
J gene: TRBJ2-5

CDR3 protein: CASSLALETEAFF
CDR3 DNA: TGTGCCAGCAGTTTAGCTTTAGAAACTGAAGCTTTCTTT
V gene: TRBV12-3/TRBV12-4
D gene: -
clone size: once
J gene: TRBJ1-1

CDR3 protein: CASSETGYSYEQYF
CDR3 DNA: TGTGCCAGCAGCGAGACAGGGTACTCCTACGAGCAGTACTTC
V gene: TRBV2
D gene: TRBD1
clone size: -
J gene: TRBJ2-7

CDR3 protein: CASSFGQGISF
CDR3 DNA: -
V gene: TRBV13
D gene: -
clone size: -
J gene: TRBJ1-2

CDR3 protein: CAVPTDRNYGYTF
CDR3 DNA: TGTGCCGTACCGACTGATAGAAACTATGGCTACACCTTC
V gene: TRBV30
D gene: -
clone size: -
J gene: TRBJ1-2